Following are 24 T cell receptor beta chains from one sample sequenced in a study of shared clonotypes between healthy human individuals. Positive CCR7 selection of CD45RO-negative cells yielded the naive CD8 cells, and terminally differentiated effector memory CD45RA+ cells were excluded. Assay used: immunoSEQ multiplex PCR; TCRdb lists only in-frame clones, some missing. The sample holds about 2.1 million clones; over 85% are singletons and the top ten take more than 1.5%. The sequencing input was naive CD8+ T cells from PBMCs. Receptors were obtained from a young man in good health. Some clones in this sample may be carry-over from other donors' samples.

The chain combines TRBV4-2 with TRBJ2-7; 15 nucleotides match TRBD2. This CDR3 has 16 residues. The trim removed 1 base at V and 6 bases at J, leaving 4 bases unmatched. Per the germline V gene, CDR1 is LGHNA and CDR2 is YNFKEQ. The CDR3 nucleotides are TGTGCCAGCAGCCAAGGGACTAGCGGGAGGGGCCCCGAGCAGTACTTC. Translating gives CASSQGTSGRGPEQYF.

The chain recombines TRBV30 with TRBJ2-7; tentative D call: TRBD2 (5 bases). Germline V lookup: CDR1 GTSNPN, CDR2 SVGIG (reference sequence). V dropped 1 base and J dropped 4 bases, with 11 bases sitting between them. The CDR3 sequence is 13 residues long. CDR3 sequence (DNA): TGTGCCTGGAGTGGCAAACTAGTGTACGAGCAGTACTTC. The encoded protein is CAWSGKLVYEQYF.

This chain uses TRBV28 with TRBJ2-7, with 13 bases matching TRBD2. With 5 bases clipped from V and 2 bases from J, the junction kept 9 bases outside the gene matches. Germline loops: CDR1 MDHEN, CDR2 SYDVKM. The CDR3 sequence is 17 residues long. CDR3 residues: CASSIHLGLAGAYEQYF. DNA of the CDR3: TGTGCCAGCAGTATACACCTTGGACTAGCGGGGGCCTACGAGCAGTACTTC.

The chain recombines TRBV2 with TRBJ1-3, with TRBD1 matching over 8 bases. Germline trimming cut 0 bases from V and 1 base from J; bases unmatched to any gene: 2. The germline V gene encodes CDR1 SNHLY and CDR2 FYNNEI. The CDR3 is 16 residues long. The CDR3 reads CASSEAWTGSGNTIYF. For the CDR3, the DNA is TGTGCCAGCAGTGAAGCCTGGACAGGGTCTGGAAACACCATATATTTT.

The chain has TRBV6-6 and TRBJ2-1, with 8 bases lining up with TRBD2. Looked up from germline, CDR1 is MNHNY and CDR2 is SVGAGI (reference sequence). This CDR3 comprises 14 residues. J lost 7 bases, V lost 6 bases, and 8 bases had no gene match. The CDR3 spells CASSPGRGPNEQFF. In nucleotides, the CDR3 is TGTGCCAGCAGCCCCGGGAGGGGTCCAAATGAGCAGTTCTTC.

The chain uses TRBV18 and TRBJ2-2; D gene uncertain. Germline CDR1 reads KGHSH; CDR2 reads LQKENI. This CDR3 spans 15 amino acids. V lost 0 bases and J 2 bases, leaving 7 bases between the germline ends. The CDR3 sequence: CASSPPKGNTGELFF. The CDR3 nucleotides read TGTGCCAGCTCACCACCCAAGGGCAACACCGGGGAGCTGTTTTTT. The variable domain in full, with the rest retrieved from reference TRBV18 and TRBJ2-2, is NAGVMQNPRHLVRRRGQEARLRCSPMKGHSHVYWYRQLPEEGLKFMVYLQKENIIDESGMPKERFSAEFPKEGPSILRIQQVVRGDSAAYFCASSPPKGNTGELFFGEGSRLTVL.

The genes are TRBV10-3 and TRBJ1-2; tentatively, D is TRBD1 (6 bases). The CDR3 runs 15 residues. Trimming removed 4 bases at V and 4 bases at J, with 16 bases between. CDR1 ENHRY and CDR2 SYGVKD come from the germline V gene. The CDR3 protein is CAISGNLQGPYGYTF. The CDR3 nucleotides are TGTGCCATCAGTGGGAACCTACAGGGTCCCTATGGCTACACCTTC.

The rearrangement uses TRBV27 and TRBJ2-7, with 12 positions matching TRBD2. This CDR3 spans 15 amino acids. V shed 8 bases and J 7 bases; nucleotides not matched to a gene: 12. Looked up from germline, CDR1 is MNHEY and CDR2 is SMNVEV (reference sequence). Here the CDR3 reads CASPLAGGPIREQYF. For the CDR3, the DNA is TGTGCCAGCCCCCTAGCGGGAGGGCCGATAAGGGAGCAGTACTTC.

The chain's CDR3 is CAISAAGGLDEAFF. The CDR3 DNA sequence: TGTGCCATCAGCGCCGCAGGGGGGCTCGACGAAGCTTTCTTT. The J gene is TRBJ1-1, the V gene TRBV10-3; TRBD1 matches at 7 bases. V lost 6 bases to trimming and J lost 8 bases; unmatched junction nucleotides: 12. The germline V gene encodes CDR1 ENHRY and CDR2 SYGVKD. The CDR3 consists of 14 residues.

V usage is TRBV18 and J usage is TRBJ2-3; TRBD2 aligns across 8 bases. Germline V gives CDR1 KGHSH, CDR2 LQKENI. V trimming: 10 bases; J trimming: 2 bases; junction bases outside the gene matches: 8. The CDR3 is made up of 14 amino acids. The CDR3 nucleotides read TGTGCCACCGGGGCGGGAGGCCTCACAGATACGCAGTATTTT. The encoded protein is CATGAGGLTDTQYF.

This sequence joins TRBV5-6 and TRBJ2-1; tentatively, D is TRBD2 (6 bases). With 0 bases removed from V and 0 bases from J, the gap between germline ends came to 13 bases. Germline V gene data show CDR1 as SGHDT and CDR2 as YYEEEE. The CDR3 is 17 amino acids. The CDR3 here is CASSLELATASYNEQFF. In DNA form, the CDR3 reads TGTGCCAGCAGCTTGGAACTAGCCACAGCCTCCTACAATGAGCAGTTCTTC.

The chain is built from TRBV29-1 and TRBJ2-5, with D perhaps matching TRBD1 or TRBD2 (5 bases each). Germline V CDR1 and CDR2: SQVTM, ANQGSEA. The CDR3 contains 19 residues. The V and J ends lost 5 bases and 1 base respectively, with 29 bases between them. For the CDR3, the DNA is TGCAGCGTTTGGGGCCCGGGGTCCAAGGTATCTCCGGGCCAAGAGACCCAGTACTTC. It is translated as CSVWGPGSKVSPGQETQYF.

V is TRBV9 and J is TRBJ2-3, with a weak D call TRBD1 (7 bases). This CDR3 contains 19 residues. The germline V gene has CDR1 SGDLS and CDR2 YYNGEE. V shed 4 bases and J shed 0 bases, with 24 bases lying between them. The DNA of the CDR3 is TGTGCCAGCAGCCACCCCAGGGGGGCAGGAGCGTCTAGCACAGATACGCAGTATTTT. It encodes CASSHPRGAGASSTDTQYF. The full variable domain, rest sourced from reference TRBV9 and TRBJ2-3, is DSGVTQTPKHLITATGQRVTLRCSPRSGDLSVYWYQQSLDQGLQFLIQYYNGEERAKGNILERFSAQQFPDLHSELNLSSLELGDSALYFCASSHPRGAGASSTDTQYFGPGTRLTVL.

With regard to this clone: Other DNA variants within this sample encode the same CDR3. This chain connects TRBV9 to TRBJ2-7; TRBD2 matches at 8 bases. With 0 bases clipped from V and 3 bases from J, the junction kept 5 bases outside the gene matches. There are 15 residues in the CDR3. Per the germline V gene, CDR1 is SGDLS and CDR2 is YYNGEE. The CDR3 loop is CASSVGGLAGYEQYF. CDR3 in DNA: TGTGCCAGCAGCGTAGGCGGCCTAGCGGGCTACGAGCAGTACTTC.

V usage is TRBV13 and J usage is TRBJ2-7, with D possibly TRBD1 on 5 matching bases. The CDR3 consists of 14 residues. V was cut by 3 bases and J by 2 bases, with 11 bases left in between. Per germline, CDR1 PRHDT and CDR2 FYEKMQ (reference sequence). CDR3 nucleotide sequence: TGTGCCAGCAGCTTGGACATGAACCCCTACGAGCAGTACTTC. This codes for CASSLDMNPYEQYF.

This rearrangement joins TRBV2 to TRBJ2-7, with 7 bases that match TRBD1. Looked up from germline, CDR1 is SNHLY and CDR2 is FYNNEI. The CDR3 contains 15 residues. The J segment lost 2 bases and the V segment lost 3 bases, leaving 7 bases of the junction unmatched. CDR3 sequence reads: CASSEGRTGAYEQYF. DNA for the CDR3: TGTGCCAGCAGTGAGGGTCGGACAGGAGCCTACGAGCAGTACTTC.

On this clone itself: This sample includes further DNA sequences coding for the same CDR3. The chain is built from TRBV14 and TRBJ2-7; D is undetermined. The CDR3 loop spans 12 amino acids. The V and J ends lost 1 base and 3 bases respectively, with 4 bases between them. CDR1 is SGHDN, CDR2 FVKESK, per germline. The CDR3 DNA reads as TGTGCCAGCAGCCAAGGGAGCTACGAGCAGTACTTC. As protein: CASSQGSYEQYF.

The gene calls are TRBV11-2 and TRBJ2-5, with 8 bases lining up with TRBD2. V lost 4 bases and J lost 8; bases outside the gene matches: 18. This CDR3 region has 17 residues. Looked up from germline, CDR1 is SGHAT and CDR2 is FQNNGV. CDR3: CASSSRGSGSDLRTQYF. CDR3 sequence (DNA): TGTGCCAGCAGCTCCCGCGGAAGCGGGAGCGACCTTCGAACCCAGTACTTC.

The V call is TRBV27, the J call TRBJ1-2; D is unclear. Germline V gene lookup returns CDR1 MNHEY and CDR2 SMNVEV (reference sequence). The CDR3 is 15 amino acids. Trimming shortened V by 2 bases and J by 4 bases, and 14 bases separated the two germline ends. The CDR3 DNA is TGTGCCAGCAGTTTAATGCCCGACAACACCTATGGCTACACCTTC. This codes for CASSLMPDNTYGYTF.

The chain joins TRBV11-1 to TRBJ1-3; D gene ambiguous. The germline CDR1 and CDR2 sequences are SGHAT and FQDESV (reference sequence). The CDR3 has 15 residues. V lost 5 bases, J lost 4 bases, and 15 bases lay in between. The CDR3 region is CASSPGNQAGNTIYF. The CDR3 coding sequence is TGTGCCAGCAGCCCCGGGAACCAAGCCGGAAACACCATATATTTT. Full variable domain (missing parts from reference TRBV11-1 and TRBJ1-3): EAEVAQSPRYKITEKSQAVAFWCDPISGHATLYWYRQILGQGPELLVQFQDESVVDDSQLPKDRFSAERLKGVDSTLKIQPAELGDSAMYLCASSPGNQAGNTIYFGEGSWLTVV.

The chain has TRBV14 and TRBJ2-7, with a tentative D call TRBD1 (6 bases). The CDR3 spans 15 residues. Per the germline V gene, CDR1 is SGHDN and CDR2 is FVKESK. V gave up 4 bases and J gave up 2 bases, with 15 bases separating them. The CDR3 spells CASSPGVHLTYEQYF. The CDR3 region has the DNA TGTGCCAGCAGCCCAGGGGTCCATCTAACCTACGAGCAGTACTTC.

This sequence joins TRBV2 and TRBJ2-7, with 8 bases identical to TRBD1. The CDR3 contains 14 residues. From germline, CDR1 is SNHLY and CDR2 FYNNEI. The trim removed 7 bases at V and 6 bases at J, leaving 11 bases unmatched. CDR3 nucleotides: TGTGCCAGCAAGTACACAGGGGGTTCGGGCGAGCAGTACTTC. Protein sequence: CASKYTGGSGEQYF. The full variable domain, with the rest looked up from reference TRBV2 and TRBJ2-7, is EPEVTQTPSHQVTQMGQEVILRCVPISNHLYFYWYRQILGQKVEFLVSFYNNEISEKSEIFDDQFSVERPDGSNFTLKIRSTKLEDSAMYFCASKYTGGSGEQYFGPGTRLTVT.

The J gene is TRBJ2-1, the V gene TRBV12-5; 9 bases are a match to TRBD1. The germline V gene encodes CDR1 LGHNT and CDR2 FRNRAP. The CDR3 spans 16 residues. The trim removed 7 bases at V and 0 bases at J, leaving 7 bases unmatched. CDR3 loop: CASATTGGSSYNEQFF. The CDR3 DNA reads TGTGCTAGTGCCACGACAGGGGGAAGCTCCTACAATGAGCAGTTCTTC. Full variable domain (missing parts from reference TRBV12-5 and TRBJ2-1): DARVTQTPRHKVTEMGQEVTMRCQPILGHNTVFWYRQTMMQGLELLAYFRNRAPLDDSGMPKDRFSAEMPDATLATLKIQPSEPRDSAVYFCASATTGGSSYNEQFFGPGTRLTVL.

The rearrangement joins TRBV2 to TRBJ2-1, with 7 bases lining up with TRBD2. The junction had 9 bases not matched to a gene; V was cut back by 7 bases and J by 3 bases. Germline V lookup: CDR1 SNHLY, CDR2 FYNNEI. The CDR3 spans 15 residues. CDR3 nucleotide sequence: TGTGCCAGCACCTCTGGGCCGGGAGGCTACAATGAGCAGTTCTTC. This translates into CASTSGPGGYNEQFF.